This TCR beta chain was observed in a study of CXCR3-negative and CXCR3-positive naive CD8 T cells. The CD45RO-CCR7+CD27+CD95- phenotype denoted naive CD8+ T cells. Broader study findings: Hydrophobicity of TRB CDR3s was greater in CXCR3-positive naive cells than in CXCR3-negative naive cells. Fresh PBMCs served for most assays, and CXCR3 expression fell partially after cryopreservation.

By frequency, this clonotype is medium-sized. The antigen is undetermined. The TRB libraries of cDNA were built by UMI-labeled 5' RACE. Each CDR3 protein gets one entry in TCRdb, which reprocessed the 5' RACE reads and gives no DNA. This listing includes under 9,000 distinct CDR3 sequences. This CDR3 is built from 12 residues. Germline values: CDR1 SQVTM, CDR2 ANQGSEA. The sequencing sample was made of naive CXCR3+ CD8+ T cells from blood. Sample subset: CD45RO-CCR7+CD27+CD95- naive CD8+ T cells expressing CXCR3 (TNR3+). This sequence originates from a human donor in good health. Some clones in this sample may be carry-over from other donors' samples. The J gene is TRBJ2-1, the V gene TRBV29-1. CDR3 protein: CSVEDETAEQFF.